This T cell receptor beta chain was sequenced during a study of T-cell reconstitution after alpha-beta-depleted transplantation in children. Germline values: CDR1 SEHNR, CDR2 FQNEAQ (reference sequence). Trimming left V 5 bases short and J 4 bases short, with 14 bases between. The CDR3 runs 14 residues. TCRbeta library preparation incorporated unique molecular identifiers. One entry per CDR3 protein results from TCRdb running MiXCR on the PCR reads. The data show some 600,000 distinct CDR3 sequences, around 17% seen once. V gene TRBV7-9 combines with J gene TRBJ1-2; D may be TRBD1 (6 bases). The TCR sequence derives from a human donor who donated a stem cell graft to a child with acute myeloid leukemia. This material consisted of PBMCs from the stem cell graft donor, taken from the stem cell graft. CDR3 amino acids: CASSRRGAPYGYTF. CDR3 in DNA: TGTGCCAGCAGCCGGCGGGGGGCCCCCTATGGCTACACCTTC.